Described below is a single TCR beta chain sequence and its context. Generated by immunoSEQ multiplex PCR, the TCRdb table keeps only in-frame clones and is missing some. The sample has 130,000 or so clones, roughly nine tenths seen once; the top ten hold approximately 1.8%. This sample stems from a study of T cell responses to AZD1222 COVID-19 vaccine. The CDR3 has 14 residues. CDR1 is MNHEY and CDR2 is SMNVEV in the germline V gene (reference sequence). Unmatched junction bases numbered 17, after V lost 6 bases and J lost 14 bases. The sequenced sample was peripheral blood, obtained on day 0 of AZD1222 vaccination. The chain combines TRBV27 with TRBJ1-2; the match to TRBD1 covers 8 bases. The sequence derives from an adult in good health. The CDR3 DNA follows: TGTGCCAGCAGCCCGCTGGGACAGGCCCTACCCCCTACCTTC. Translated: CASSPLGQALPPTF.